The 24 T cell receptor beta chains in this list originate from one sample, sequenced in a study of cytomegalovirus exposure and HLA in healthy donors. The PCR made use of 60 Vbeta and 13 Jbeta primers. Sequencing was performed with immunoSEQ multiplex PCR; in TCRdb, only in-frame clones are kept and a portion is missing. In the table there are about 120,000 clones, roughly 60% of which are singletons. Material for sequencing was PBMCs. These receptors were obtained from a man aged 35 to 55 in good health and CMV-seropositive.

V and J are TRBV10-2 and TRBJ2-7; D is unclear. The germline V and J ends were trimmed by 4 bases and 0 bases, with 13 bases remaining between them. This CDR3 has 15 amino acids. Germline loops: CDR1 WSHSY, CDR2 SAAADI. The CDR3 spells CASSVWAGLSYEQYF. DNA for the CDR3: TGCGCCAGCAGTGTCTGGGCAGGTCTCTCCTACGAGCAGTACTTC.

The chain recombines TRBV6-5 with TRBJ2-7; D perhaps matches TRBD1 (6 bases). This CDR3 has 15 amino acids. CDR1 is MNHEY, CDR2 SVGAGI, per germline. The germline V and J ends were trimmed by 2 bases and 2 bases, with 13 bases remaining between them. CDR3 region: CASSYAGTMAYEQYF. The CDR3, as DNA: TGTGCCAGCAGTTACGCCGGGACAATGGCCTACGAGCAGTACTTC.

The V and J genes are TRBV7-8 and TRBJ2-3; 8 bases match TRBD2. The J segment lost 6 bases and the V segment lost 3 bases, leaving 2 bases of the junction unmatched. Germline V gene lookup returns CDR1 SGHVS and CDR2 FQNEAQ. The CDR3 loop spans 13 amino acids. The CDR3 bases are TGTGCCAGCAGCTTGACTAGCGAGGATACGCAGTATTTT. Its protein product is CASSLTSEDTQYF.

This chain links TRBV7-3 with TRBJ2-7, with TRBD2 as a possible D gene (6 bases). Trimming cost V 1 base and J 0 bases, with 13 bases left between them. The germline CDR1 and CDR2 sequences are SGHTA and FQGTGA. This CDR3 is 16 amino acids long. CDR3 sequence reads: CASSLSGQGGSYEQYF. DNA of the CDR3: TGTGCCAGCAGCTTAAGTGGGCAGGGAGGCTCCTACGAGCAGTACTTC. Supplemented by reference TRBV7-3 and TRBJ2-7, the full variable domain reads GAGVSQTPSNKVTEKGKYVELRCDPISGHTALYWYRQSLGQGPEFLIYFQGTGAADDSGLPNDRFFAVRPEGSVSTLKIQRTERGDSAVYLCASSLSGQGGSYEQYFGPGTRLTVT.

In this sample, this clone turned up once. The V and J genes are TRBV19 and TRBJ2-7; D is possibly TRBD1 (5 bases). This CDR3 has 13 residues. Germline V gives CDR1 LNHDA, CDR2 SQIVND (reference sequence). The V gene lost 4 bases and the J gene lost 2 bases, with 9 bases spanning the gap. This chain's CDR3 is CASSTQGPYEQYF. The DNA for the CDR3 is TGTGCCAGTAGTACCCAGGGTCCCTACGAGCAGTACTTC. Looking up the rest from reference TRBV19 and TRBJ2-7 gives the full variable domain: DGGITQSPKYLFRKEGQNVTLSCEQNLNHDAMYWYRQDPGQGLRLIYYSQIVNDFQKGDIAEGYSVSREKKESFPLTVTSAQKNPTAFYLCASSTQGPYEQYFGPGTRLTVT.

The genes are TRBV5-1 and TRBJ2-3; D remains unclear. V lost 4 bases to trimming and J lost 0 bases, with 9 bases between them. This CDR3 spans 14 amino acids. Per the germline V gene, CDR1 is SGHRS and CDR2 is YFSETQ. The CDR3 is CASSPATSTDTQYF. CDR3 DNA sequence: TGCGCCAGCAGCCCCGCGACAAGCACAGATACGCAGTATTTT.

V is TRBV7-9 and J is TRBJ2-3; D possibly corresponds to TRBD2 (6 bases). This CDR3 is built from 15 residues. V lost 3 bases, J lost 6 bases, and 16 bases lay in between. CDR1 SEHNR and CDR2 FQNEAQ come from the germline V gene (reference sequence). Here the CDR3 DNA reads TGTGCCAGCAGCTTCTACGCGGGAAGAGGGGATACGCAGTATTTT. Translation: CASSFYAGRGDTQYF. Filled out from reference TRBV7-9 and TRBJ2-3, the complete variable domain reads DTGVSQNPRHKITKRGQNVTFRCDPISEHNRLYWYRQTLGQGPEFLTYFQNEAQLEKSRLLSDRFSAERPKGSFSTLEIQRTEQGDSAMYLCASSFYAGRGDTQYFGPGTRLTVL.

The gene calls are TRBV25-1 and TRBJ2-7, with D perhaps TRBD1 (6 bases). Trimming stripped 1 base from V and 0 bases from J, with 7 bases between. Germline CDR1 and CDR2: MGHDK and SYGVNS. This CDR3 contains 14 residues. The CDR3 protein is CASSEWDTSYEQYF. CDR3 coding DNA: TGTGCCAGCAGTGAATGGGACACCTCCTACGAGCAGTACTTC.

The chain links TRBV28 to TRBJ1-2, with D tentatively TRBD1 (6 bases). Looked up from germline, CDR1 is MDHEN and CDR2 is SYDVKM. V lost 6 bases and J lost 2, with 19 bases in between. This CDR3 is built from 16 residues. The CDR3 region is CASSFPRTGFNYGYTF. The DNA of the CDR3 is TGTGCCAGCAGCTTCCCCCGCACAGGGTTCAACTATGGCTACACCTTC.

This clone was counted a few times. The rearrangement uses TRBV25-1 and TRBJ1-2, with D possibly matching TRBD1 (6 bases). Germline V CDR1 and CDR2: MGHDK, SYGVNS. The V and J ends lost 8 bases and 8 bases respectively, with 12 bases between them. The CDR3 runs 11 residues. CDR3 loop: CASSRQAGYTF. DNA for the CDR3: TGTGCCAGCTCCCGACAGGCGGGCTACACCTTC.

The chain carries TRBV29-1 and TRBJ1-2; D perhaps matches TRBD1 (5 bases). Between the trimmed V and J ends, which lost 7 bases and 7 bases, there was a span of 10 bases. The CDR3 is 10 amino acids. The germline CDR1 and CDR2 sequences are SQVTM and ANQGSEA. The CDR3 bases are TGCAGCGCGTCGGGGGGTGGCTACACCTTC. Protein: CSASGGGYTF.

The rearrangement uses TRBV11-2 and TRBJ2-1; D call uncertain. V was shortened by 2 bases and J by 7 bases, with 3 bases between the two germline ends. CDR3 length: 11 residues. Per the germline V gene, CDR1 is SGHAT and CDR2 is FQNNGV. The CDR3 coding sequence is TGTGCCAGCAGCTTACTGAATGAGCAGTTCTTC. It codes for CASSLLNEQFF.

This clone appeared a few times. V is TRBV15 and J is TRBJ2-3, with 9 bases that match TRBD1. Germline V gene sequence: CDR1 LNHNV, CDR2 YYDKDF (reference sequence). The V gene end was trimmed by 0 bases and the J gene end by 13 bases; junction bases not matched to a gene: 5. The CDR3 sequence is 13 residues long. The CDR3 nucleotides read TGTGCCACCAGCAGAGATCCTGGGACAGGGAAGTATTTT. Residues: CATSRDPGTGKYF. The complete variable domain, with remaining parts taken from reference TRBV15 and TRBJ2-3, reads DAMVIQNPRYQVTQFGKPVTLSCSQTLNHNVMYWYQQKSSQAPKLLFHYYDKDFNNEADTPDNFQSRRPNTSFCFLDIRSPGLGDTAMYLCATSRDPGTGKYFGPGTRLTVL.

This rearrangement joins TRBV10-3 to TRBJ2-3; no clear D gene. Germline CDR1 ENHRY, CDR2 SYGVKD. The CDR3 totals 12 residues. Deletions cut 5 bases from V and 6 bases from J, with 9 bases between. The CDR3 protein is CAISSSADTQYF. The CDR3 DNA reads as TGTGCCATCAGTAGTTCAGCGGATACGCAGTATTTT.

The gene calls are TRBV5-1 and TRBJ2-3; the D is unclear. Between the trimmed V and J ends, which lost 3 bases and 2 bases, there was a span of 4 bases. CDR1 and CDR2 from the germline V gene are SGHRS and YFSETQ. The CDR3 is 12 amino acids. CDR3 coding DNA: TGCGCCAGCAGCTCTACCACAGATACGCAGTATTTT. Amino acid sequence: CASSSTTDTQYF. The entire variable domain, with the rest obtained from reference TRBV5-1 and TRBJ2-3, is as follows: KAGVTQTPRYLIKTRGQQVTLSCSPISGHRSVSWYQQTPGQGLQFLFEYFSETQRNKGNFPGRFSGRQFSNSRSEMNVSTLELGDSALYLCASSSTTDTQYFGPGTRLTVL.

This chain connects TRBV11-2 to TRBJ1-2; possibly TRBD1 for D (5 bases). The V gene's germline CDR1 is SGHAT and CDR2 FQNNGV. V gave up 3 bases and J gave up 7 bases, with 15 bases separating them. This CDR3 spans 14 amino acids. The CDR3 DNA sequence: TGTGCCAGCAGCTTGGGGGGGTCCGGGGGTGGCTACACCTTC. This encodes CASSLGGSGGGYTF.

The rearrangement joins TRBV9 to TRBJ2-5; 7 bases are a match to TRBD1. Germline assignment: CDR1 SGDLS and CDR2 YYNGEE. The length of the CDR3 is 14 residues. Trimming cost V 2 bases and J 4 bases; bases outside gene matches: 5. The CDR3 is CASSVDRVGETQYF. CDR3 sequence (DNA): TGTGCCAGCAGCGTCGACAGGGTTGGAGAGACCCAGTACTTC.

DNA of the CDR3: TGCAGCGTTGGGGGGACAGGGGGATCCTATGGCTACACCTTC. Translated: CSVGGTGGSYGYTF. This chain links TRBV29-1 with TRBJ1-2; 11 bases are shared with TRBD1. V dropped 4 bases and J dropped 4; count of bases not matched to a gene: 5. CDR3 length equals 14 residues. CDR1 and CDR2 from the germline V gene are SQVTM and ANQGSEA. The full variable domain, its missing parts supplied by reference TRBV29-1 and TRBJ1-2, is SAVISQKPSRDICQRGTSLTIQCQVDSQVTMMFWYRQQPGQSLTLIATANQGSEATYESGFVIDKFPISRPNLTFSTLTVSNMSPEDSSIYLCSVGGTGGSYGYTFGSGTRLTVV.

The V gene is TRBV7-3, the J gene TRBJ2-3; no clear D gene. This CDR3 has 16 residues. V was trimmed by 2 bases and J by 2 bases, leaving 14 bases between them. Germline V gives CDR1 SGHTA, CDR2 FQGTGA. CDR3 coding DNA: TGTGCCAGCAGCTTAGGTAACAGCCTTCCCACAGATACGCAGTATTTT. Translation: CASSLGNSLPTDTQYF.

The rearrangement uses TRBV19 and TRBJ1-5; D is ambiguous. The CDR3 covers 15 residues. Germline V gene data show CDR1 as LNHDA and CDR2 as SQIVND (reference sequence). V was shortened by 1 base and J by 7 bases, with 14 bases between the two germline ends. The CDR3 is CASSIAGRIIQPQHF. The DNA for the CDR3 is TGTGCCAGTAGTATAGCAGGCAGAATAATCCAGCCCCAGCATTTT.

J is TRBJ2-7 and V is TRBV6-5, with 9 bases aligning to TRBD1. CDR1 and CDR2 (germline): MNHEY, SVGAGI. V lost 5 bases, J lost 6 bases, and 8 bases stayed unmatched. This CDR3 is built from 14 residues. The CDR3 DNA reads TGTGCCAGCAGTGGCGGGGACAGGGTACGCGAGCAGTACTTC. This encodes CASSGGDRVREQYF.

This clone was detected a few times. The gene calls are TRBV6-5 and TRBJ1-4; the match to TRBD1 covers 11 bases. The CDR3 consists of 15 residues. Germline V gives CDR1 MNHEY, CDR2 SVGAGI. With V trimmed by 2 bases and J by 7 bases, 3 bases remained unmatched. CDR3: CASSYTGTGGEKLFF. DNA for the CDR3: TGTGCCAGCAGTTACACTGGGACAGGGGGTGAAAAACTGTTTTTT.

This chain uses TRBV6-1 with TRBJ1-2; 7 nucleotides agree with TRBD1. The CDR3 is made up of 14 amino acids. Germline CDR1 is MNHNS and CDR2 is SASEGT. The J segment lost 5 bases and the V segment lost 2 bases, leaving 5 bases of the junction unmatched. The CDR3 reads CASSERDRVYGYTF. For the CDR3, the DNA is TGTGCCAGCAGTGAACGTGACAGGGTGTATGGCTACACCTTC.

This chain joins TRBV12-5 and TRBJ1-1; weak D call: TRBD1 (6 bases). There are 13 residues in the CDR3. Germline V CDR1 and CDR2: LGHNT, FRNRAP. V was pared by 6 bases and J by 9 bases, with 17 bases between. In nucleotides, the CDR3 is TGTGCTAGTGGCCTAACCGGGACACCTAAAGCTTTCTTT. Translated: CASGLTGTPKAFF.